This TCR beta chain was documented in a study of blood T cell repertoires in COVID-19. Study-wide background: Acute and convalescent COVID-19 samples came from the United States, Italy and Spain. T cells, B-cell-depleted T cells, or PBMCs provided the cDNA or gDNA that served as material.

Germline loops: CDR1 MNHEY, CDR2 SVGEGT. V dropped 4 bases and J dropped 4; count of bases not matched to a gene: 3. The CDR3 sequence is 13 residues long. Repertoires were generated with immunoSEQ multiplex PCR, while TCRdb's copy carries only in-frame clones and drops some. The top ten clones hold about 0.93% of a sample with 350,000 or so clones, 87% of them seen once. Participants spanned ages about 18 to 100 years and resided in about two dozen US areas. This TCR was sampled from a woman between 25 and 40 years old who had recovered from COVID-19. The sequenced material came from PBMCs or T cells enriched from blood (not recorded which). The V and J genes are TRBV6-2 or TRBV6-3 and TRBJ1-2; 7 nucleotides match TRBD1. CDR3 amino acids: CASSLTGFYGYTF. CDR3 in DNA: TGTGCCAGCAGTTTGACAGGGTTCTATGGCTACACCTTC.